This section outlines one TCR beta chain sequence together with its context. The antigen remains unidentified. V was clipped by 6 bases and J by 4 bases, with 12 bases between them. There are 13 residues in the CDR3. The germline CDR1 and CDR2 sequences are MDHEN and SYDVKM. This sample is part of a study of T cells in Graves' hyperthyroidism and ophthalmopathy. Regarding the study as a whole: Appearing also in blood were most of the thyroid clonotypes expanded above 0.001.

RNA transcripts were the template for amplifying TCR beta CDR3 regions. A first-round RT-PCR of the TCR CDR3 used the HTBI primer set. TCRdb re-called the multiplex PCR reads with MiXCR, one entry per CDR3 protein. The repertoire holds around 97,000 distinct CDR3 sequences, with roughly 44% as singletons. Recently diagnosed hyperthyroidism of less than 2 months' duration affected patients aged 18 to 65. Sequencing input: blood. This sequence originates from a man in his forties with Graves' hyperthyroidism. The chain couples TRBV28 to TRBJ1-2, with D possibly matching TRBD1 (5 bases). The CDR3 DNA is TGTGCCAGCAGGCCCCAGGGTTCCTATGGCTACACCTTC. Its protein product is CASRPQGSYGYTF.